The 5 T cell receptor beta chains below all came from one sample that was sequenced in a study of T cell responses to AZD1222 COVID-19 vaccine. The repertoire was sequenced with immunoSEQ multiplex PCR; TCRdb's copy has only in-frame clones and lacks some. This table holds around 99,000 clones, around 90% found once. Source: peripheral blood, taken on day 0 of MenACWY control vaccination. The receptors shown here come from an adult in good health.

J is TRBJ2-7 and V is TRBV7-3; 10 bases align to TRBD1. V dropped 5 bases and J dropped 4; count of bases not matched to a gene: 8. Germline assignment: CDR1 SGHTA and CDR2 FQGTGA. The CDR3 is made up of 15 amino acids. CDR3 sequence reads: CASSPGLGQGYEQYF. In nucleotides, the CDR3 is TGTGCCAGCAGCCCAGGGCTGGGACAGGGGTACGAGCAGTACTTC.

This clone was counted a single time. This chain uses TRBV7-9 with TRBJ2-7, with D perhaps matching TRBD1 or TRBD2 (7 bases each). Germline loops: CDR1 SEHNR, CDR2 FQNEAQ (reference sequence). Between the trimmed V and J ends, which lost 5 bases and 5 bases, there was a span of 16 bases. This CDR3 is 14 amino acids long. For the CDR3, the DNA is TGTGCCAGCAGCCTCTCGACAGGGAGGGACGAGCAGTACTTC. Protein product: CASSLSTGRDEQYF.

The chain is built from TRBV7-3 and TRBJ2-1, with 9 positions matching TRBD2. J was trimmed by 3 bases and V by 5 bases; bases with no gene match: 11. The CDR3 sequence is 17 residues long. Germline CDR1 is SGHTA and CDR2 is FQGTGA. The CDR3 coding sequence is TGTGCCAGCAGCCACCGTCCAGCGGGGGGTCTCTACAATGAGCAGTTCTTC. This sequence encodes CASSHRPAGGLYNEQFF.

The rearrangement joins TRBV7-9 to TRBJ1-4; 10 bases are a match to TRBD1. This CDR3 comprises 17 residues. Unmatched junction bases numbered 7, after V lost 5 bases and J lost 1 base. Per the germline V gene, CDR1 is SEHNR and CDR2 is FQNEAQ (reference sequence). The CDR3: CASSPTGGLRTNEKLFF. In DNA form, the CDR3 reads TGTGCCAGCAGCCCGACAGGGGGCTTGAGAACTAATGAAAAACTGTTTTTT. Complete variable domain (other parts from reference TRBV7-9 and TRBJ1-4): DTGVSQNPRHKITKRGQNVTFRCDPISEHNRLYWYRQTLGQGPEFLTYFQNEAQLEKSRLLSDRFSAERPKGSFSTLEIQRTEQGDSAMYLCASSPTGGLRTNEKLFFGSGTQLSVL.

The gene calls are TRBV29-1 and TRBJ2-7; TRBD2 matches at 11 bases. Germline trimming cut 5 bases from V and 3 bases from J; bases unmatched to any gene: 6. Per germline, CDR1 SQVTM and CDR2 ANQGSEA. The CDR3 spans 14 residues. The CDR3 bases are TGCAGCGTTCTTACTAGCGGGGGAGGCTACGAGCAGTACTTC. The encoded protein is CSVLTSGGGYEQYF.